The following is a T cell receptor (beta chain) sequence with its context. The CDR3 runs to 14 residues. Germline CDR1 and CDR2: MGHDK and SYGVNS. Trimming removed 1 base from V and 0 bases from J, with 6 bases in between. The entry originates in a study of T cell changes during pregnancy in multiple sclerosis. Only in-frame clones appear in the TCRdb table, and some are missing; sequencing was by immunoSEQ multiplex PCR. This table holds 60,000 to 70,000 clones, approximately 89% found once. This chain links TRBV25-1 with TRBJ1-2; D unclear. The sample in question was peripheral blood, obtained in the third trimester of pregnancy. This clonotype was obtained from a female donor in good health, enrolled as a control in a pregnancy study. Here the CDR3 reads CASSESVANYGYTF. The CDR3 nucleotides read TGTGCCAGCAGTGAATCCGTAGCTAACTATGGCTACACCTTC.